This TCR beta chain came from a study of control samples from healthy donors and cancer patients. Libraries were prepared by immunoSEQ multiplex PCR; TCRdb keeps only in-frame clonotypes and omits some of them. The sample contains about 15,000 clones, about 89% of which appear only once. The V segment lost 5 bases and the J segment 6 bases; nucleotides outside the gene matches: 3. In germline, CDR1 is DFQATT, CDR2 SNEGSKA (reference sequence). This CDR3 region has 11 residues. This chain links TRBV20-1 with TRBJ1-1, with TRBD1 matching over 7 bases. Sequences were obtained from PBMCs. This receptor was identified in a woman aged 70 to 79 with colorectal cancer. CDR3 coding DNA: TGCAGTGCTCGACAGGGTCCTGAAGCTTTCTTT. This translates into CSARQGPEAFF.